This TCR beta chain was sequenced for a study of cytomegalovirus exposure and HLA in healthy donors. General study findings and limits: In vitro work confirmed that a few CMV-associated chains recognize CMV antigens.

Separate from the approximately 670-subject first cohort, the approximately 120-subject validation cohort was the one that the donors belonged to. Concerning this clone itself: Its target is not known.

Trimming cost V 0 bases and J 0 bases, with 12 bases left between them. Germline V gene lookup returns CDR1 SQVTM and CDR2 ANQGSEA. The CDR3 is 16 amino acids. TCRdb's copy holds only in-frame clones and misses some; the assay was immunoSEQ multiplex PCR. Found here are 250,000 to 350,000 clones, approximately 90% of them singletons; the top ten hold approximately 0.84%. The genes are TRBV29-1 and TRBJ2-1; possible D gene TRBD2, 5 bases. Sequencing input: PBMCs. This TCR was sampled from a woman between 18 and 30 years old in good health and CMV-seronegative. CDR3 nucleotides: TGCAGCGTTGAAGATTTAGCGAGAAGCTCCTACAATGAGCAGTTCTTC. It yields the protein CSVEDLARSSYNEQFF.